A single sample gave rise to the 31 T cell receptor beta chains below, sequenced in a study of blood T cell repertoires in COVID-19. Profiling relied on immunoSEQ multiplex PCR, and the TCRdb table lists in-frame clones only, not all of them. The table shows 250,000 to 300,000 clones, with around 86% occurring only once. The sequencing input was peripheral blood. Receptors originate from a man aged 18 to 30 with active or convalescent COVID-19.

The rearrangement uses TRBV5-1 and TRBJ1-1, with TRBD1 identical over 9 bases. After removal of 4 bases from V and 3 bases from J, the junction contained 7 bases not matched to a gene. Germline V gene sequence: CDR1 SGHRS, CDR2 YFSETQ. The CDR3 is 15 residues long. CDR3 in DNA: TGCGCCAGCAGCCTATTACAGGGGGCGCACACTGAAGCTTTCTTT. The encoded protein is CASSLLQGAHTEAFF.

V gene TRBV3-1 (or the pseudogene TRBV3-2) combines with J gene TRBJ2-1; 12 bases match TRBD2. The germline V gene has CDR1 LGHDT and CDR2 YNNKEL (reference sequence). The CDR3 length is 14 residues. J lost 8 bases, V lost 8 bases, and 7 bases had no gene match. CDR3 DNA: TGTGCCAGCGGGGGGGGACTAGCGGGCCATGAGCAGTTCTTC. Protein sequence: CASGGGLAGHEQFF.

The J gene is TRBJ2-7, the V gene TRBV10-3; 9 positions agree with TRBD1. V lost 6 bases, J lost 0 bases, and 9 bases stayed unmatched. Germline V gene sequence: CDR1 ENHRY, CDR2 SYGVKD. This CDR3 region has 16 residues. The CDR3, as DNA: TGTGCCATCAGAGCCGCCGGGACAGGGTCCTCCTACGAGCAGTACTTC. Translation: CAIRAAGTGSSYEQYF.

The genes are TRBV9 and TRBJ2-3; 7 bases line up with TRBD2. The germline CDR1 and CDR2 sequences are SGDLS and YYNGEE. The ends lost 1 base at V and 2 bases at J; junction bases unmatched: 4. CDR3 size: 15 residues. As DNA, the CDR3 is TGTGCCAGCAGCGTATCGACTAGCCCCACAGATACGCAGTATTTT. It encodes CASSVSTSPTDTQYF.

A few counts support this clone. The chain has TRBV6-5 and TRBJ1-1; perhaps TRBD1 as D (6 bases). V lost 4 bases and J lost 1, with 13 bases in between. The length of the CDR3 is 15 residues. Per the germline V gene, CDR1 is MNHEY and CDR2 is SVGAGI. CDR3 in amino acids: CASSSRTGPNTEAFF. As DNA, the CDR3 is TGTGCCAGCAGTTCTCGCACAGGGCCGAACACTGAAGCTTTCTTT.

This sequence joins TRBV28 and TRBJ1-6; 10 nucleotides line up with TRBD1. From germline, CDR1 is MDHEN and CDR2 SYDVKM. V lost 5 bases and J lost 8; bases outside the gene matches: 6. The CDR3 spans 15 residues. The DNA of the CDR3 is TGTGCCAGCAGTGACCCCGGGACAGGGGATTCACCCCTCCACTTT. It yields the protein CASSDPGTGDSPLHF.

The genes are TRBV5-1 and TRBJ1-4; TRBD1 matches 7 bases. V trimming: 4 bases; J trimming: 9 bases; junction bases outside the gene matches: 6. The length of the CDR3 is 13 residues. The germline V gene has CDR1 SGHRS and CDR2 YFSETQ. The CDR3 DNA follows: TGCGCCAGCAGCGCAGGGACAGACAAAAAACTGTTTTTT. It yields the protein CASSAGTDKKLFF.

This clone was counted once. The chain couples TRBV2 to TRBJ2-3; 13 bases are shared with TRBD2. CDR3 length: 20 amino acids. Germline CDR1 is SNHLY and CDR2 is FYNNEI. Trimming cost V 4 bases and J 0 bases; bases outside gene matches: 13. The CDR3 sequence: CASSGDSTSGRVGSTDTQYF. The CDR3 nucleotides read TGTGCCAGCAGTGGGGATTCAACTAGCGGGAGGGTCGGCAGCACAGATACGCAGTATTTT.

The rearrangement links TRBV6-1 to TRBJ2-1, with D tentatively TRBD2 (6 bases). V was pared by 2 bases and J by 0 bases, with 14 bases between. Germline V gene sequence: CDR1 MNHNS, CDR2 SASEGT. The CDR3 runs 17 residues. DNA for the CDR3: TGTGCCAGCAGTGAAAAATCCGCGGGGAGCTCCTACAATGAGCAGTTCTTC. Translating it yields CASSEKSAGSSYNEQFF.

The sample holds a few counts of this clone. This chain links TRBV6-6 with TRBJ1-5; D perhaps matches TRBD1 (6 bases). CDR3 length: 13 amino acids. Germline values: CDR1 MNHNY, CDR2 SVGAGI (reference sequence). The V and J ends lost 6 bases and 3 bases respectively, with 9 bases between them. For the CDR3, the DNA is TGTGCCAGCAGACAGGGTCTCAATCAGCCCCAGCATTTT. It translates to CASRQGLNQPQHF.

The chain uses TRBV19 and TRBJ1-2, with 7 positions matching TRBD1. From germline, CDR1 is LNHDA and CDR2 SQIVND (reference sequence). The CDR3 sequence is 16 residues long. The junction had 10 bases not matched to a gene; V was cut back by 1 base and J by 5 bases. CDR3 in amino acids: CASSIAGEGARYGYTF. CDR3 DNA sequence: TGTGCCAGTAGTATAGCCGGAGAGGGGGCGCGATATGGCTACACCTTC.

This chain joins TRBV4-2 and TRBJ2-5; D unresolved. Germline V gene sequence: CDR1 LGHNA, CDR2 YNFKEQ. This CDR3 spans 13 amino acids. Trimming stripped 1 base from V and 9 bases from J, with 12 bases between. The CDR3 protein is CASSQAAARAQYF. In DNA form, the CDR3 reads TGTGCCAGCAGCCAAGCCGCTGCCCGGGCCCAGTACTTC.

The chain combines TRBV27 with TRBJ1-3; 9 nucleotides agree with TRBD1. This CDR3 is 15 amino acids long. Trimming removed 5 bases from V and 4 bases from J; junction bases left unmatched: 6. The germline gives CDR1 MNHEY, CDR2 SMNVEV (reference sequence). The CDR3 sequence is CASSPATGGGNTIYF. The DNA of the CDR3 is TGTGCCAGCAGTCCCGCGACAGGGGGAGGAAACACCATATATTTT.

DNA of the CDR3: TGTGCCAGCAGCCGTCCCTCTAATGAAAAACTGTTTTTT. The encoded protein is CASSRPSNEKLFF. V gene TRBV6-5 combines with J gene TRBJ1-4; D not certain. V was shortened by 6 bases and J by 3 bases, with 8 bases between the two germline ends. The CDR3 contains 13 residues. In germline, CDR1 is MNHEY, CDR2 SVGAGI.

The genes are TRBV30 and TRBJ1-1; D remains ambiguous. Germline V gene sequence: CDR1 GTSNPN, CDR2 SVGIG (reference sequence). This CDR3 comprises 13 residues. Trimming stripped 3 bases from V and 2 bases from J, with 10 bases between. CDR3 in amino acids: CAWRREGNTEAFF. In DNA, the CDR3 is TGTGCCTGGAGAAGAGAGGGTAACACTGAAGCTTTCTTT.

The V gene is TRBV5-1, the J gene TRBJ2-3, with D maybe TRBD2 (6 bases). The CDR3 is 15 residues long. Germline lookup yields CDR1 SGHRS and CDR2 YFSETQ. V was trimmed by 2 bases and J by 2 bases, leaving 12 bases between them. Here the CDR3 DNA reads TGCGCCAGCAGCTTCGTGGGACTCTCCACAGATACGCAGTATTTT. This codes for CASSFVGLSTDTQYF.

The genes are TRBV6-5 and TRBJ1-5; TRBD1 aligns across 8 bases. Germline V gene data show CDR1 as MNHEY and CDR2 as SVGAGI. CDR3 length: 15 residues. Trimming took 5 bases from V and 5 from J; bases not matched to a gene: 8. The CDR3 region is CASSPTGAQDQPQHF. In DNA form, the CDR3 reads TGTGCCAGCAGTCCGACAGGGGCACAAGATCAGCCCCAGCATTTT.

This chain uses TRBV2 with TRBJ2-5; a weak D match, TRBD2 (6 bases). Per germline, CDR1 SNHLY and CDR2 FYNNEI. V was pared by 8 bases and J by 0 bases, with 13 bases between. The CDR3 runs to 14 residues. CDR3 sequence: CASATGRYQETQYF. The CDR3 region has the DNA TGTGCCAGCGCCACGGGGAGGTACCAAGAGACCCAGTACTTC.

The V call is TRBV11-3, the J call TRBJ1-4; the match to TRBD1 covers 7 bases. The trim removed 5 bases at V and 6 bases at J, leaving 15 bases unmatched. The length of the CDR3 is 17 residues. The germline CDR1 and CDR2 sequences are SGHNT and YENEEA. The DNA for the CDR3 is TGTGCCAGCAGCCCTAGACAGGGCTGGTCGATCTATGAAAAACTGTTTTTT. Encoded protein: CASSPRQGWSIYEKLFF.

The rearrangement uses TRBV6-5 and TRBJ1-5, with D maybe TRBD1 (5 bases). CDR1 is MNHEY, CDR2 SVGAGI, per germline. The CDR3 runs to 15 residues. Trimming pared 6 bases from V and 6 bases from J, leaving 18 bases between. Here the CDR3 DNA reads TGTGCCAGCAGCGTTACTACCGGGGGTGGTCAGCCCCAGCATTTT. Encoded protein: CASSVTTGGGQPQHF.

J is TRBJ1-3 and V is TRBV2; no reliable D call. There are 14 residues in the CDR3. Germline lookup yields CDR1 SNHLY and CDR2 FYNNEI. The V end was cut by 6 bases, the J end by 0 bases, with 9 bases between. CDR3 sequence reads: CASRVGSSGNTIYF. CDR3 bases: TGTGCCAGCAGGGTAGGGAGCTCTGGAAACACCATATATTTT.

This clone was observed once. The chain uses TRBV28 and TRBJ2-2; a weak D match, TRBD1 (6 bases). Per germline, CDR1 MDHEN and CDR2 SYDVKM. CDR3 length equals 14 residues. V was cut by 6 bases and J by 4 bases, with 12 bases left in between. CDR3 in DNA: TGTGCCAGCAGCCCCGGACAGCTCACCGGGGAGCTGTTTTTT. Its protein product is CASSPGQLTGELFF. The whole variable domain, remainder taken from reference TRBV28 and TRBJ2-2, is DVKVTQSSRYLVKRTGEKVFLECVQDMDHENMFWYRQDPGLGLRLIYFSYDVKMKEKGDIPEGYSVSREKKERFSLILESASTNQTSMYLCASSPGQLTGELFFGEGSRLTVL.

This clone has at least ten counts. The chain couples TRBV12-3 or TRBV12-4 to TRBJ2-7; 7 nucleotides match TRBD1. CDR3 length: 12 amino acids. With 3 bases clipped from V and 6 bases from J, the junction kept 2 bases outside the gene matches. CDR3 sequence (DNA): TGTGCCAGCAGTTTGGCAGGGGGCGAGCAGTACTTC. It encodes CASSLAGGEQYF.

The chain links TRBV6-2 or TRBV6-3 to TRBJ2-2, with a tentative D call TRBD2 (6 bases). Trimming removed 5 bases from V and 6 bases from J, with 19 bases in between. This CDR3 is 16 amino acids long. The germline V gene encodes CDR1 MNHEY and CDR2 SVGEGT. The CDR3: CASSNPGLTRPGELFF. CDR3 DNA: TGTGCCAGCAGTAATCCGGGACTTACCCGACCCGGGGAGCTGTTTTTT.

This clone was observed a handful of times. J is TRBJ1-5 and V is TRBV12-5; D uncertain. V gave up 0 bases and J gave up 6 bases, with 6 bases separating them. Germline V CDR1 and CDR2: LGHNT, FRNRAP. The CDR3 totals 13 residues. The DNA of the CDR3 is TGTGCTAGTGGTTTGGTGGAGGTTCAGCCCCAGCATTTT. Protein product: CASGLVEVQPQHF.

CDR3 in amino acids: CASSGQQGRAFF. CDR3 bases: TGTGCCAGCAGCGGACAACAGGGGAGGGCTTTCTTT. The chain links TRBV21-1 to TRBJ1-1; TRBD1 is the table's D call, not checked against the DNA. TRBV21-1 is a pseudogene locus. CDR3 length: 12 residues.

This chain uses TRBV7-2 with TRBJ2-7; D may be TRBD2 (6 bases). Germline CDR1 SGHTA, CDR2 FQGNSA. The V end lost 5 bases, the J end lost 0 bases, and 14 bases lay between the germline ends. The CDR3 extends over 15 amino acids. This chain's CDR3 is CASSPVAGSSYEQYF. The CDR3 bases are TGTGCCAGCAGCCCCGTCGCGGGAAGCTCCTACGAGCAGTACTTC.

The CDR3, as DNA: TGTGCCAGCACTCTACTAGCGGGAGGGACAGATACGCAGTATTTT. Protein sequence: CASTLLAGGTDTQYF. The chain links TRBV6-5 to TRBJ2-3, with 13 bases aligning to TRBD2. CDR1 and CDR2 (germline): MNHEY, SVGAGI. The ends lost 7 bases at V and 3 bases at J; junction bases unmatched: 4. CDR3 length equals 15 residues.

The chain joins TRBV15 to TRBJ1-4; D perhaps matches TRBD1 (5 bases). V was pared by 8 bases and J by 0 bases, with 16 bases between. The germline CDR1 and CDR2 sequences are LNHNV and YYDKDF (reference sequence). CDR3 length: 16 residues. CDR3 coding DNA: TGTGCCACCCTGGAAGGGGTTTATCCAACTAATGAAAAACTGTTTTTT. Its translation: CATLEGVYPTNEKLFF.

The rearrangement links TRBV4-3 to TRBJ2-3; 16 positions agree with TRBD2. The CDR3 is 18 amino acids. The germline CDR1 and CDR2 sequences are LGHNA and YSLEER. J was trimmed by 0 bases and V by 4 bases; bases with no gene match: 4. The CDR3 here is CASSLEGLAGGSTDTQYF. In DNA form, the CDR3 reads TGCGCCAGCAGCCTAGAGGGACTAGCGGGGGGGAGCACAGATACGCAGTATTTT.

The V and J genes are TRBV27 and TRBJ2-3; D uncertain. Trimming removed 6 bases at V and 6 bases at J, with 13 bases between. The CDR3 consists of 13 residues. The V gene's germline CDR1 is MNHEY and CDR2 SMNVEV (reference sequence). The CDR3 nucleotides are TGTGCCAGCAGCCGTAGTATGGGCGATACGCAGTATTTT. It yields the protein CASSRSMGDTQYF.